This T cell receptor beta chain stems from a study of blood T cell repertoires in COVID-19. The wider study: The United States, Italy and Spain provided the acute and convalescent COVID-19 samples. T cells, B-cell-depleted T cells, or PBMCs supplied cDNA or gDNA.

This clone appeared a single time. In the source study's methods: Reference gene primer amplification yielded estimated nucleated cell counts. Libraries were prepared by immunoSEQ multiplex PCR; TCRdb keeps only in-frame clonotypes and omits some of them. The V and J calls and clone size are taken from that table; D and trimming were inferred from the DNA. The table records approximately 100,000 clones, about 90% of them present only once. This CDR3 comprises 16 residues. With 4 bases clipped from V and 7 bases from J, the junction kept 11 bases outside the gene matches. The V gene's germline CDR1 is MGHRA and CDR2 YSYEKL.

The receptor was derived from a man aged 45-65 years with acute or convalescent COVID-19. The sequenced sample was peripheral blood. The V call is TRBV4-1, the J call TRBJ2-1, with 9 bases aligning to TRBD2. The CDR3 region is CASSPGRLAGDNEQFF. The CDR3 DNA reads as TGCGCCAGCAGCCCCGGACGCTTAGCGGGAGATAATGAGCAGTTCTTC.